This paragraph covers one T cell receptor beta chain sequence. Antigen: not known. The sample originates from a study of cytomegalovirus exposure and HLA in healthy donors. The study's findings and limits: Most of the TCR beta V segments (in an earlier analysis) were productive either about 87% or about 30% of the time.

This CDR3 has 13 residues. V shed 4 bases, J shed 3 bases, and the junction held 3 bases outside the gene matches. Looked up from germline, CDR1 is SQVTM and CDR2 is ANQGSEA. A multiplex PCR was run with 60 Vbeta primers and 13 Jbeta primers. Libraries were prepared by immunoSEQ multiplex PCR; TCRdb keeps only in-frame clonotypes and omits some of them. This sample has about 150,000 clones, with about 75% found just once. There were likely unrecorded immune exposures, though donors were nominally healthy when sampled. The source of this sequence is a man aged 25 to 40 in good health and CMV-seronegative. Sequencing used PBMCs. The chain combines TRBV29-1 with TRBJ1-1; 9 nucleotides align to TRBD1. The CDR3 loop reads CSVAGTGYTEAFF. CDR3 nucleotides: TGCAGCGTTGCCGGGACAGGGTACACTGAAGCTTTCTTT.